This TCR beta chain derives from a study of blood T cell repertoires in COVID-19. Study context: Samples of COVID-19 (acute and convalescent) were obtained from the United States, Italy and Spain. T cells, B-cell-depleted T cells, or PBMCs supplied cDNA or gDNA.

This clone was seen just once. As originally analysed: Estimates of nucleated cell counts were drawn from the amplification of reference gene primers. Measured with immunoSEQ multiplex PCR; TCRdb has only the in-frame clones, and not every one. V and J calls and clone size are copied from that table; D and trimming were computed from the DNA. The data contain approximately 670,000 clones, 70% to 90% of them singletons. The clonotype was recovered from a woman aged 18-29 years with acute or convalescent COVID-19. The specimen was peripheral blood.

The CDR3 loop reads CASSGGDGYTF. In DNA form, the CDR3 reads TGTGCCAGCAGCGGAGGAGATGGCTACACCTTC. The V gene is TRBV7-3, the J gene TRBJ1-2; D uncertain. Germline V gene lookup returns CDR1 SGHTA and CDR2 FQGTGA. With 5 bases removed from V and 6 bases from J, the gap between germline ends came to 7 bases. The CDR3 is 11 residues long.